The clone carrying this TCR beta chain occurred many times. Its cognate antigen is unknown. The data are from a study of Graves' ophthalmopathy and Graves' hyperthyroidism. Whole-study findings and limits: Blood shared most expanded thyroid clonotypes above 0.001 frequency.

The sequenced template was RNA, covering the TCR beta CDR3 region. The first round was an RT-PCR with HTBI primers, and the second round was a multiplex PCR. TCRdb re-derived calls from the multiplex PCR reads in MiXCR, one entry per CDR3 protein. Seen here are approximately 330,000 distinct CDR3 sequences, 17% observed once, and the top ten hold around 12%. CDR3 length equals 14 residues. V lost 1 base, J lost 5 bases, and 11 bases lay in between. The germline V gene encodes CDR1 ENHRY and CDR2 SYGVKD. This sequence originates from an adult man with Graves' ophthalmopathy. The chain combines TRBV10-3 with TRBJ2-5; no clear D. Material for sequencing was peripheral blood. CDR3 sequence (DNA): TGTGCCATCAGTGAGTTGCCTGATTCGGAGACCCAGTACTTC. The encoded protein is CAISELPDSETQYF.